The 27 T cell receptor beta chains presented below share a single source sample, sequenced in a study of technical replicates of blood from a few donors. Some clones are missing from TCRdb's copy, which holds only in-frame ones; the method was immunoSEQ multiplex PCR. The sample carries some 80,000 clones, more than 90% recorded once. Material: T cells isolated from PBMCs. The source of these receptors is a human donor in good health.

The chain recombines TRBV6-5 with TRBJ2-2; D possibly corresponds to TRBD2 (5 bases). Trimming removed 10 bases from V and 0 bases from J, with 12 bases in between. The CDR3 spans 14 residues. Germline values: CDR1 MNHEY, CDR2 SVGAGI. CDR3 sequence: CATVRGANTGELFF. The CDR3 DNA sequence: TGTGCCACCGTCCGGGGAGCGAACACCGGGGAGCTGTTTTTT.

V gene TRBV30 combines with J gene TRBJ2-1, with D perhaps TRBD2 (6 bases). Between the trimmed V and J ends, which lost 1 base and 0 bases, there was a span of 10 bases. CDR1 GTSNPN and CDR2 SVGIG come from the germline V gene (reference sequence). The CDR3 is made up of 15 amino acids. This CDR3 reads CAWSAAGISYNEQFF. The CDR3 DNA follows: TGTGCCTGGAGTGCCGCGGGAATCTCCTACAATGAGCAGTTCTTC.

V usage is TRBV4-1 and J usage is TRBJ1-2; weak D call: TRBD1 (5 bases). V was clipped by 0 bases and J by 2 bases, with 7 bases between them. The CDR3 consists of 14 residues. The germline V gene has CDR1 MGHRA and CDR2 YSYEKL. The CDR3 protein is CASSQESGNYGYTF. CDR3 DNA sequence: TGCGCCAGCAGCCAAGAGTCAGGGAACTATGGCTACACCTTC.

The V and J genes are TRBV2 and TRBJ2-5; D is uncertain. Germline V gives CDR1 SNHLY, CDR2 FYNNEI. V was clipped by 11 bases and J by 5 bases, with 18 bases between them. This CDR3 region has 13 residues. The CDR3, as DNA: TGTGCCGCCTTAGGTCGGCTCGGGGAGACCCAGTACTTC. Translating gives CAALGRLGETQYF.

The rearrangement joins TRBV7-9 to TRBJ1-2; 8 nucleotides align to TRBD1. Germline values: CDR1 SEHNR, CDR2 FQNEAQ (reference sequence). The CDR3 contains 15 residues. The ends lost 3 bases at V and 6 bases at J; junction bases unmatched: 9. DNA of the CDR3: TGTGCCAGCAGCTTGGGAGCAGGGGGCATTAATGGCTACACCTTC. Its protein product is CASSLGAGGINGYTF.

The chain is built from TRBV7-3 and TRBJ2-3; TRBD2 matches at 10 bases. Germline CDR1 reads SGHTA; CDR2 reads FQGTGA. V lost 1 base to trimming and J lost 4 bases; unmatched junction nucleotides: 8. This CDR3 spans 17 amino acids. The CDR3 nucleotides are TGTGCCAGCAGCTTAATTGGCTTAGCGGGAGGCTCAGATACGCAGTATTTT. It yields the protein CASSLIGLAGGSDTQYF.

The sample holds one count of this clone. The V and J genes are TRBV7-2 and TRBJ2-1; 8 nucleotides line up with TRBD1. Germline-derived CDR1 and CDR2 are SGHTA and FQGNSA. The V segment lost 5 bases and the J segment 3 bases; nucleotides outside the gene matches: 3. CDR3 length: 14 amino acids. CDR3 coding DNA: TGTGCCAGCAGCCCCGGGACAGGCTACAATGAGCAGTTCTTC. It encodes CASSPGTGYNEQFF.

This clone was seen only once. The chain recombines TRBV19 with TRBJ2-7, with TRBD2 identical over 7 bases. The J segment lost 3 bases and the V segment lost 6 bases, leaving 2 bases of the junction unmatched. Germline CDR1 and CDR2: LNHDA and SQIVND (reference sequence). The CDR3 length is 12 residues. The CDR3 loop reads CASSGRYYEQYF. In nucleotides, the CDR3 is TGTGCCAGTAGCGGGAGGTACTACGAGCAGTACTTC.

The genes are TRBV27 and TRBJ2-5, with D unresolved. Per the germline V gene, CDR1 is MNHEY and CDR2 is SMNVEV (reference sequence). The CDR3 covers 17 residues. V was shortened by 6 bases and J by 3 bases, with 23 bases between the two germline ends. The CDR3 loop reads CASSSYSTVAVEETQYF. The CDR3 bases are TGTGCCAGCAGCTCCTATTCTACAGTGGCAGTCGAAGAGACCCAGTACTTC.

V usage is TRBV5-1 and J usage is TRBJ1-1, with D hard to call. V lost 0 bases, J lost 1 base, and 10 bases lay in between. Per the germline V gene, CDR1 is SGHRS and CDR2 is YFSETQ. CDR3 length: 15 residues. The CDR3 nucleotides read TGCGCCAGCAGCTTGGTTAATAGTGGGAACACTGAAGCTTTCTTT. This codes for CASSLVNSGNTEAFF.

The genes are TRBV19 and TRBJ2-1, with TRBD2 matching 9 bases. V lost 3 bases, J lost 9 bases, and 9 bases stayed unmatched. This CDR3 has 15 amino acids. CDR1 and CDR2 from the germline V gene are LNHDA and SQIVND (reference sequence). The CDR3, as DNA: TGTGCCAGTAGTATCGGGTTAGCGGGAGCCGGTGAGCAGTTCTTC. As protein: CASSIGLAGAGEQFF.

The chain uses TRBV5-4 and TRBJ2-1; possible D gene TRBD2, 5 bases. Trimming removed 0 bases from V and 6 bases from J, with 10 bases in between. Germline lookup yields CDR1 SGHNT and CDR2 YYREEE (reference sequence). CDR3 size: 14 residues. The CDR3 reads CASSLAKRTNEQFF. The CDR3 region has the DNA TGTGCCAGCAGCTTGGCCAAGCGGACCAATGAGCAGTTCTTC.

The chain carries TRBV7-7 and TRBJ1-5, with D perhaps TRBD1 (6 bases). CDR1 is SSHAT, CDR2 FNYEAQ, per germline (reference sequence). CDR3 length: 14 residues. The V end was cut by 3 bases, the J end by 4 bases, with 10 bases between. This CDR3 is CASSLRDTNQPQHF. For the CDR3, the DNA is TGTGCCAGCAGCTTGAGGGACACTAATCAGCCCCAGCATTTT.

The chain combines TRBV27 with TRBJ2-7; tentatively, D is TRBD2 (5 bases). The CDR3 is made up of 14 amino acids. The ends were cut back, 8 bases at V and 0 bases at J, with 14 bases in the middle. CDR1 and CDR2 (germline): MNHEY, SMNVEV (reference sequence). CDR3 DNA: TGTGCCAGCCAACTAGTGCGAAGCTCCTACGAGCAGTACTTC. This codes for CASQLVRSSYEQYF.

This chain uses TRBV6-1 with TRBJ2-7, with 12 bases identical to TRBD2. This CDR3 has 17 residues. From germline, CDR1 is MNHNS and CDR2 SASEGT. The trim removed 0 bases at V and 2 bases at J, leaving 5 bases unmatched. CDR3 region: CASSEAFRLAGAYEQYF. CDR3 coding DNA: TGTGCCAGCAGTGAAGCCTTTAGACTAGCGGGGGCCTACGAGCAGTACTTC.

This chain links TRBV6-1 with TRBJ2-1; TRBD1 might be the D (6 bases). V gave up 1 base and J gave up 3 bases, with 10 bases separating them. CDR3 length: 15 residues. Germline loops: CDR1 MNHNS, CDR2 SASEGT. The CDR3, as DNA: TGTGCCAGCAGTGAAGAAGGACAGTTCTACAATGAGCAGTTCTTC. This translates into CASSEEGQFYNEQFF.

A note on this clone: Other DNA sequences in the same sample also yield this CDR3. This rearrangement joins TRBV5-1 to TRBJ1-1; D is unresolved. The V gene lost 3 bases and the J gene lost 2 bases, with 8 bases spanning the gap. CDR3 length: 13 amino acids. Germline-derived CDR1 and CDR2 are SGHRS and YFSETQ. CDR3 in amino acids: CASSSSLNTEAFF. In DNA form, the CDR3 reads TGCGCCAGCAGCTCTAGCCTTAACACTGAAGCTTTCTTT.

This chain uses TRBV28 with TRBJ2-3; 10 bases map to TRBD1. This CDR3 has 15 amino acids. Germline values: CDR1 MDHEN, CDR2 SYDVKM. V gave up 4 bases and J gave up 8 bases; unmatched junction bases: 9. The CDR3 DNA is TGTGCCAGCAGTTCGATGGGACAGGGGCGCGGTACGCAGTATTTT. Its protein product is CASSSMGQGRGTQYF.

This rearrangement joins TRBV20-1 to TRBJ2-1; the D is unclear. CDR1 and CDR2 (germline): DFQATT, SNEGSKA (reference sequence). The CDR3 consists of 11 residues. V shed 2 bases and J shed 7 bases, with 6 bases lying between them. The CDR3 protein is CSARTRNEQFF. The DNA for the CDR3 is TGCAGTGCTAGAACCAGGAATGAGCAGTTCTTC.

This rearrangement joins TRBV28 to TRBJ1-4; D unresolved. From germline, CDR1 is MDHEN and CDR2 SYDVKM. There are 11 residues in the CDR3. Trimming left V 8 bases short and J 8 bases short, with 9 bases between. CDR3 region: CASRGWEKLFF. CDR3 nucleotides: TGTGCCAGCCGGGGTTGGGAAAAACTGTTTTTT. The entire variable domain, with the rest obtained from reference TRBV28 and TRBJ1-4, is as follows: DVKVTQSSRYLVKRTGEKVFLECVQDMDHENMFWYRQDPGLGLRLIYFSYDVKMKEKGDIPEGYSVSREKKERFSLILESASTNQTSMYLCASRGWEKLFFGSGTQLSVL.

This clone was seen only a few times. The rearrangement uses TRBV30 and TRBJ1-4, with 11 bases fitting TRBD1. The CDR3 is 12 amino acids. Germline loops: CDR1 GTSNPN, CDR2 SVGIG (reference sequence). Losses at the gene ends were 3 bases for V and 9 bases for J; bases not matched to a gene: 0. The CDR3 DNA reads TGTGCCTGGAGGGACAGGGGGCAAAAACTGTTTTTT. Translating it yields CAWRDRGQKLFF.

The chain couples TRBV19 to TRBJ2-3, with TRBD1 matching 11 bases. Germline V gives CDR1 LNHDA, CDR2 SQIVND (reference sequence). With 9 bases clipped from V and 3 bases from J, the junction kept 11 bases outside the gene matches. This CDR3 contains 16 residues. CDR3 sequence (DNA): TGTGCCAGCGGTTCCGGGACAGGGGGGGGAACAGATACGCAGTATTTT. Amino acid sequence: CASGSGTGGGTDTQYF.

The genes are TRBV6-1 and TRBJ2-7; 10 positions agree with TRBD1. The CDR3 consists of 15 residues. Germline-derived CDR1 and CDR2 are MNHNS and SASEGT. The ends lost 7 bases at V and 1 base at J; junction bases unmatched: 7. The CDR3 here is CASNEPGQGSYEQYF. The CDR3 coding sequence is TGTGCCAGCAACGAGCCGGGACAGGGGTCCTACGAGCAGTACTTC.

The gene calls are TRBV27 and TRBJ1-1; the D is unclear. The CDR3 has 14 amino acids. The ends were cut back, 2 bases at V and 6 bases at J, with 13 bases in the middle. CDR1 is MNHEY, CDR2 SMNVEV, per germline (reference sequence). The CDR3 nucleotides read TGTGCCAGCAGTTTAAGGAGAGGGTTCGCTGAAGCTTTCTTT. Its translation is CASSLRRGFAEAFF.

The chain joins TRBV9 to TRBJ2-7, with D perhaps TRBD2 (6 bases). The germline CDR1 and CDR2 sequences are SGDLS and YYNGEE. The CDR3 extends over 15 amino acids. Between the trimmed V and J ends, which lost 2 bases and 1 base, there was a span of 13 bases. CDR3 amino acids: CASSVSGLISYEQYF. CDR3 in DNA: TGTGCCAGCAGCGTTAGCGGCTTGATATCCTACGAGCAGTACTTC. The full variable domain, completed using reference TRBV9 and TRBJ2-7, is DSGVTQTPKHLITATGQRVTLRCSPRSGDLSVYWYQQSLDQGLQFLIQYYNGEERAKGNILERFSAQQFPDLHSELNLSSLELGDSALYFCASSVSGLISYEQYFGPGTRLTVT.

The chain carries TRBV27 and TRBJ1-1; D perhaps matches TRBD1 (6 bases). The V and J ends lost 1 base and 4 bases respectively, with 10 bases between them. Looked up from germline, CDR1 is MNHEY and CDR2 is SMNVEV (reference sequence). The CDR3 has 14 residues. The CDR3 bases are TGTGCCAGCAGTTTATGGGGGCCGAGCACTGAAGCTTTCTTT. Translated, it gives CASSLWGPSTEAFF.

This clone has just one count. This chain connects TRBV2 to TRBJ1-2, with D possibly being TRBD1 (5 bases). Germline V gene data show CDR1 as SNHLY and CDR2 as FYNNEI. V was clipped by 11 bases and J by 7 bases, with 20 bases between them. The CDR3 is 13 amino acids. CDR3 residues: CASKGQGTPGYTF. Written as DNA, the CDR3 is TGTGCCTCCAAGGGGCAGGGAACGCCTGGCTACACCTTC.